One sample yielded the 26 T cell receptor beta chains listed below, sequenced in a study of sequential checkpoint blockade in melanoma. TCRdb's copy holds only in-frame clones and misses some; the assay was immunoSEQ multiplex PCR. The repertoire includes 15,000 to 20,000 clones, 83% of them detected once, and just over 35% sits in the top ten. Regarding treatment: randomized to nivolumab then ipilimumab (arm A) or the reverse (arm B). Sequences were derived from CD8+ T cells sorted from blood (inferred from file names), sampled from a patient given nivolumab and ipilimumab in sequence. These receptors were obtained from a human donor with melanoma.

This sequence joins TRBV6-5 and TRBJ2-7, with 7 bases that match TRBD1. Germline V CDR1 and CDR2: MNHEY, SVGAGI. V lost 5 bases, J lost 2 bases, and 6 bases stayed unmatched. The CDR3 spans 14 residues. The chain's CDR3 is CASSLGTEPYEQYF. For the CDR3, the DNA is TGTGCCAGCAGTCTCGGGACAGAGCCCTACGAGCAGTACTTC.

The chain carries TRBV5-6 and TRBJ2-1, with D maybe TRBD2 (5 bases). Trimming shortened V by 0 bases and J by 10 bases, and 5 bases separated the two germline ends. The CDR3 totals 11 residues. In germline, CDR1 is SGHDT, CDR2 YYEEEE. The CDR3 here is CASSLGGEQFF. The CDR3 region has the DNA TGTGCCAGCAGCTTGGGCGGGGAGCAGTTCTTC.

CDR3 bases: TGTGCCAGCAGTGACGGGACAGGGGGCAATGAGCAGTTCTTC. This encodes CASSDGTGGNEQFF. The chain is built from TRBV6-4 and TRBJ2-1; 11 nucleotides line up with TRBD1. Germline CDR1 reads MRHNA; CDR2 reads SNTAGT. Losses at the gene ends were 2 bases for V and 6 bases for J; bases not matched to a gene: 0. The CDR3 is 14 amino acids.

This sequence joins TRBV5-6 and TRBJ2-1; 10 nucleotides line up with TRBD1. This CDR3 is 15 amino acids long. Per germline, CDR1 SGHDT and CDR2 YYEEEE. Trimming at V came to 2 bases and at J to 7 bases, leaving 6 bases not matched to a gene. The CDR3: CASSLTTGGNNEQFF. CDR3 nucleotides: TGTGCCAGCAGCTTAACGACAGGGGGCAATAATGAGCAGTTCTTC. Variable domain in full (rest from reference TRBV5-6 and TRBJ2-1): DAGVTQSPTHLIKTRGQQVTLRCSPKSGHDTVSWYQQALGQGPQFIFQYYEEEERQRGNFPDRFSGHQFPNYSSELNVNALLLGDSALYLCASSLTTGGNNEQFFGPGTRLTVL.

V and J are TRBV10-3 and TRBJ2-4, with 11 bases fitting TRBD2. Per germline, CDR1 ENHRY and CDR2 SYGVKD. With V trimmed by 3 bases and J by 6 bases, 10 bases remained unmatched. The CDR3 is 17 residues long. The CDR3 is CAISEGMTSGATNIQYF. The CDR3 DNA follows: TGTGCCATCAGTGAAGGCATGACTAGCGGGGCTACAAACATTCAGTACTTC.

This chain joins TRBV5-6 and TRBJ1-1, with D uncertain. Germline V gives CDR1 SGHDT, CDR2 YYEEEE. V was shortened by 1 base and J by 1 base, with 5 bases between the two germline ends. The CDR3 is 13 amino acids. Here the CDR3 reads CASSLLRNTEAFF. CDR3 bases: TGTGCCAGCAGCTTGCTCAGGAACACTGAAGCTTTCTTT.

J is TRBJ2-7 and V is TRBV15; 14 nucleotides line up with TRBD2. Losses at the gene ends were 3 bases for V and 6 bases for J; bases not matched to a gene: 10. The CDR3 is 17 residues long. CDR1 and CDR2 from the germline V gene are LNHNV and YYDKDF (reference sequence). The CDR3 nucleotides read TGTGCCACCAGCAGTTCCGGGACTAGCGGGAGAAGGGGCGAGCAGTACTTC. It codes for CATSSSGTSGRRGEQYF.

The DNA for the CDR3 is TGCGCCACGGGCTTTTTAGGACAGGGACCGAACACTGAAGCTTTCTTT. Its translation: CATGFLGQGPNTEAFF. The genes are TRBV10-2 and TRBJ1-1, with 8 bases lining up with TRBD1. The length of the CDR3 is 16 residues. Trimming at V came to 10 bases and at J to 1 base, leaving 14 bases not matched to a gene. Germline CDR1 reads WSHSY; CDR2 reads SAAADI.

This chain links TRBV13 with TRBJ2-1; unclear D gene. Trimming cost V 7 bases and J 5 bases, with 12 bases left between them. Germline V gene data show CDR1 as PRHDT and CDR2 as FYEKMQ (reference sequence). The CDR3 contains 13 residues. The CDR3 loop reads CASNLGADNEQFF. Written as DNA, the CDR3 is TGTGCCAGCAACCTAGGAGCCGACAATGAGCAGTTCTTC.

The J gene is TRBJ1-5, the V gene TRBV28; 7 bases are a match to TRBD1. The length of the CDR3 is 16 residues. Germline assignment: CDR1 MDHEN and CDR2 SYDVKM. V lost 5 bases and J lost 3; bases outside the gene matches: 10. The CDR3 loop reads CASSTDRATYNQPQHF. The CDR3 coding sequence is TGTGCCAGCAGTACCGACAGGGCAACCTACAATCAGCCCCAGCATTTT.

The J gene is TRBJ2-1, the V gene TRBV7-9; possibly TRBD2 for D (6 bases). V was pared by 2 bases and J by 8 bases, with 13 bases between. The CDR3 has 14 residues. Per germline, CDR1 SEHNR and CDR2 FQNEAQ (reference sequence). Here the CDR3 reads CASSLRSRDYEQFF. The CDR3 region has the DNA TGTGCCAGCAGCTTAAGGTCCCGGGACTATGAGCAGTTCTTC.

This chain uses TRBV11-2 with TRBJ1-1; a weak D match, TRBD1 (5 bases). The CDR3 covers 15 residues. Germline V gene data show CDR1 as SGHAT and CDR2 as FQNNGV. V was clipped by 5 bases and J by 5 bases, with 18 bases between them. The chain's CDR3 is CASSHPAGVRTEAFF. Written as DNA, the CDR3 is TGTGCCAGCAGCCACCCGGCGGGGGTAAGGACTGAAGCTTTCTTT.

The chain recombines TRBV28 with TRBJ2-7; 8 nucleotides match TRBD2. J lost 7 bases, V lost 5 bases, and 10 bases had no gene match. Germline CDR1 reads MDHEN; CDR2 reads SYDVKM. The CDR3 is made up of 14 amino acids. In nucleotides, the CDR3 is TGTGCCAGCAGTGAGAGCGGGAGAGGGTTGGAGCAGTACTTC. Protein sequence: CASSESGRGLEQYF.

Comments on this clone: The junction departs from germline at one end; a sequencing error may be responsible. This rearrangement joins TRBV7-8 to TRBJ1-5; maybe TRBD1 (6 bases). Germline-derived CDR1 and CDR2 are SGHVS and FQNEAQ. The CDR3 is made up of 16 amino acids. The CDR3 nucleotides are TGTGCCAGCAGCCTGACCGGGGGGGGACAAAATCGGCCCCAGCATTTT. This translates into CASSLTGGGQNRPQHF.

The rearrangement uses TRBV28 and TRBJ2-5; D perhaps matches TRBD1 (6 bases). CDR3 length equals 14 residues. Between the trimmed V and J ends, which lost 4 bases and 11 bases, there was a span of 20 bases. Germline V gene data show CDR1 as MDHEN and CDR2 as SYDVKM. Here the CDR3 reads CASSSRGAREEQYF. As DNA, the CDR3 is TGTGCCAGCAGTTCCAGGGGTGCCCGGGAAGAGCAGTACTTC.

This clone has only a few counts. The chain joins TRBV6-5 to TRBJ2-2; 11 bases are shared with TRBD2. This CDR3 spans 15 amino acids. Germline CDR1 and CDR2: MNHEY and SVGAGI. V lost 8 bases and J lost 3; bases outside the gene matches: 5. The CDR3 is CASPLLAGDTGELFF. As DNA, the CDR3 is TGTGCCAGCCCCTTACTAGCGGGGGACACCGGGGAGCTGTTTTTT.

The rearrangement uses TRBV7-9 and TRBJ1-1, with TRBD1 as a possible D gene (5 bases). Germline CDR1 reads SEHNR; CDR2 reads FQNEAQ (reference sequence). The CDR3 is 15 amino acids. Trimming removed 2 bases from V and 5 bases from J, with 15 bases in between. The chain's CDR3 is CASSLSAGNVTEAFF. Here the CDR3 DNA reads TGTGCCAGCAGCTTATCGGCAGGGAATGTGACTGAAGCTTTCTTT. Complete variable domain (other parts from reference TRBV7-9 and TRBJ1-1): DTGVSQNPRHKITKRGQNVTFRCDPISEHNRLYWYRQTLGQGPEFLTYFQNEAQLEKSRLLSDRFSAERPKGSFSTLEIQRTEQGDSAMYLCASSLSAGNVTEAFFGQGTRLTVV.

The V call is TRBV19, the J call TRBJ1-5, with D possibly matching TRBD1 (6 bases). The germline gives CDR1 LNHDA, CDR2 SQIVND (reference sequence). The CDR3 contains 14 residues. V was clipped by 8 bases and J by 6 bases, with 17 bases between them. In DNA, the CDR3 is TGTGCCAGTTCCGACCGGGGGGCTGTTCAGCCCCAGCATTTT. Its translation: CASSDRGAVQPQHF.

The table lists this clone with a count of one. The chain couples TRBV27 to TRBJ2-7, with TRBD1 as a possible D gene (6 bases). From germline, CDR1 is MNHEY and CDR2 SMNVEV (reference sequence). The CDR3 sequence is 17 residues long. The V end lost 6 bases, the J end lost 0 bases, and 21 bases lay between the germline ends. Written as DNA, the CDR3 is TGTGCCAGCAGAGGATACCAGGGGCCCCTAGCCTCCTACGAGCAGTACTTC. This encodes CASRGYQGPLASYEQYF.

About this clone itself: The junction differs from germline at one of its ends, possibly a read error. The rearrangement links TRBV7-7 to TRBJ2-3; 12 bases line up with TRBD2. Germline values: CDR1 SSHAT, CDR2 FNYEAQ (reference sequence). The CDR3 has 15 amino acids. In DNA, the CDR3 is TGTGCTAGCAGACCTCTAGCGGGGGGGCCAGATACGCAGTATTTT. It specifies CASRPLAGGPDTQYF.

V usage is TRBV7-6 and J usage is TRBJ1-1; maybe TRBD1 (5 bases). The ends were cut back, 8 bases at V and 1 base at J, with 14 bases in the middle. The CDR3 length is 14 residues. CDR1 and CDR2 (germline): SGHVS, FNYEAQ. The CDR3 region is CASSDGGGNTEAFF. The DNA for the CDR3 is TGTGCCAGCTCCGACGGGGGAGGGAACACTGAAGCTTTCTTT.

The genes are TRBV15 and TRBJ2-5, with TRBD2 matching over 8 bases. Germline V gene data show CDR1 as LNHNV and CDR2 as YYDKDF (reference sequence). V lost 4 bases and J lost 2; bases outside the gene matches: 3. The CDR3 contains 14 residues. The CDR3 DNA reads TGTGCCACCAGCAAGTTAGCGGGACAAGAGACCCAGTACTTC. This gives the protein CATSKLAGQETQYF.

V usage is TRBV7-8 and J usage is TRBJ2-7, with 7 bases lining up with TRBD2. Germline V lookup: CDR1 SGHVS, CDR2 FQNEAQ. The CDR3 consists of 15 residues. The V and J ends lost 4 bases and 1 base, in that order; junction bases with no gene match: 7. The CDR3 spells CASSSLAEGSYEQYF. DNA for the CDR3: TGTGCCAGCAGCTCGCTAGCGGAAGGTTCCTACGAGCAGTACTTC. Full variable domain (rest looked up from reference TRBV7-8 and TRBJ2-7): GAGVSQSPRYKVAKRGQDVALRCDPISGHVSLFWYQQALGQGPEFLTYFQNEAQLDKSGLPSDRFFAERPEGSVSTLKIQRTQQEDSAVYLCASSSLAEGSYEQYFGPGTRLTVT.

J is TRBJ1-5 and V is TRBV7-6; D is uncertain. Trimming shortened V by 0 bases and J by 1 base, and 4 bases separated the two germline ends. The CDR3 has 14 amino acids. Germline CDR1 is SGHVS and CDR2 is FNYEAQ. CDR3 loop: CASSLAESNQPQHF. As DNA, the CDR3 is TGTGCCAGCAGCTTAGCGGAGAGCAATCAGCCCCAGCATTTT.

The chain employs TRBV19 and TRBJ2-1; 10 bases map to TRBD2. Losses at the gene ends were 3 bases for V and 8 bases for J; bases not matched to a gene: 4. CDR1 is LNHDA, CDR2 SQIVND, per germline (reference sequence). This CDR3 spans 14 amino acids. In nucleotides, the CDR3 is TGTGCCAGTAGTATTACCCTAGCGGGGGATGAGCAGTTCTTC. Translated, it gives CASSITLAGDEQFF.

In this sample, this clone turned up once. The V gene is TRBV27, the J gene TRBJ1-2; D ambiguous. The CDR3 covers 14 residues. Germline V gene data show CDR1 as MNHEY and CDR2 as SMNVEV (reference sequence). V was clipped by 2 bases and J by 4 bases, with 11 bases between them. The CDR3 sequence is CASSLNWAVYGYTF. CDR3 nucleotides: TGTGCCAGCAGTTTAAACTGGGCCGTCTATGGCTACACCTTC.